This T cell receptor (beta chain) originates from a study of cytomegalovirus exposure and HLA in healthy donors. Study-level points and caveats: Reportedly, diagnosis of cytomegalovirus status by the classifier showed high specificity and sensitivity. Because they were indistinguishable, some V segments, including TRBV6-2 and TRBV6-3, were excluded.

The PCR was carried out with 60 Vbeta primers and 13 Jbeta primers. Source study methods: An analysis that came later counted roughly 87 million unique TCR beta chains, approximately 10 million shared. Measured with immunoSEQ multiplex PCR; TCRdb has only the in-frame clones, and not every one. V, J and clone size are taken as reported in that table, and D and trimming were inferred from the DNA itself. The profile shows roughly 100,000 clones, 79% of them singletons. Unrecorded immune exposures were likely, despite nominal health at sampling. This clone was detected once. Its antigen is not identified. This CDR3 has 17 amino acids. Germline lookup yields CDR1 MGHRA and CDR2 YSYEKL. Trimming took 0 bases from V and 2 from J; bases not matched to a gene: 8.

The sequencing sample was made of PBMCs. This clonotype originated in a man aged 45-65 years in good health and CMV-seropositive. The chain carries TRBV4-1 and TRBJ2-3; 7 bases fit TRBD2. The CDR3 coding sequence is TGCGCCAGCAGCCAAGATCTGGGCGGGAGTTACACAGATACGCAGTATTTT. Its translation is CASSQDLGGSYTDTQYF.